This entry features one T cell receptor (beta chain) sequence. The sample is drawn from a study of shared clonotypes between healthy human individuals. Germline-derived CDR1 and CDR2 are KGHSH and LQKENI. The CDR3 length is 13 residues. Trimming took off 3 bases at V and 2 bases at J, with 7 bases between the two ends. Measured with immunoSEQ multiplex PCR; TCRdb has only the in-frame clones, and not every one. The sample consists of about a million clones, about 74% of them appearing once. The V gene is TRBV18, the J gene TRBJ1-2; D is possibly TRBD1 (5 bases). The receptor comes from a man between 18 and 29 years old in good health. The specimen was memory CD4+ T cells sorted from blood. Subset described: CD45RA-negative fraction. The CDR3 spells CASSPGRNYGYTF. The CDR3 nucleotides are TGTGCCAGCTCACCGGGACGGAACTATGGCTACACCTTC.